This TCR beta chain is from a study of blood T cell repertoires in COVID-19. Whole-study context: Acute and convalescent COVID-19 samples came from the United States, Italy and Spain. The analysed material was cDNA or gDNA that came from T cells, B-cell-depleted T cells, or PBMCs.

Methods used by the authors: It was from reference gene primer amplification that nucleated cell counts were estimated. Generated by immunoSEQ multiplex PCR, the TCRdb table keeps only in-frame clones and is missing some. D and trimming come from the DNA, and the V and J calls and clone size come from that table. In the table there are about 400,000 clones, more than 75% of which are singletons. The TCR comes from a human donor in a cohort sampled during active COVID-19. The sequencing input was peripheral blood.

The CDR3 protein is CASSLDTSGAFSYEQYF. Written as DNA, the CDR3 is TGTGCCAGCAGCTTAGATACTAGCGGGGCATTCTCCTACGAGCAGTACTTC. The chain uses TRBV11-2 and TRBJ2-7, with 10 bases lining up with TRBD2. CDR1 is SGHAT and CDR2 is FQNNGV in the germline V gene. Germline trimming cut 0 bases from V and 0 bases from J; bases unmatched to any gene: 5. The CDR3 is 17 amino acids.